Listed below are T cell receptor beta chains from one sample, sequenced in a study of blood T cell repertoires in COVID-19. Clones were sequenced by immunoSEQ multiplex PCR, and TCRdb holds only the in-frame ones, with some missing. The sample lists 120,000 to 150,000 clones, approximately 85% occurring once. Sequencing used peripheral blood. These receptors originate from a woman aged 55-69 years with COVID-19, enrolled during active disease. The CDR3 runs from the conserved cysteine through the conserved F or W. D genes are given only for firm matches. Size is omitted from some rows. Given values are once, few, many or a class for expanded clones.

DNA	CDR3	size	V	J	length	D
TGTGCCAGCAATACTGAGGGATACGGAAACACCATATATTTT	CASNTEGYGNTIYF	NA	TRBV6-1	TRBJ1-3	14	NA
TGTGCCAGCAGTCGCCTAGGGGGAGTAAACACCGGGGAGCTGTTTTTT	CASSRLGGVNTGELFF	NA	TRBV6-2/TRBV6-3	TRBJ2-2	16	NA
TGCGCCAGCAGTGAGTCGAGGGGACAGAGGCTTTACAATGAGCAGTTCTTC	CASSESRGQRLYNEQFF	NA	TRBV10-1	TRBJ2-1	17	TRBD1
TGTGCCAGCAGCCCAGACGTTGATTGGAGCAATGAGCAGTTCTTC	CASSPDVDWSNEQFF	NA	TRBV7-3	TRBJ2-1	15	NA
TGTGCCAGCAGTGATAGCGCTAGCGAGACCCAGTACTTC	CASSDSASETQYF	few	TRBV2	TRBJ2-5	13	NA
TGTGCCAGCAGCGCCGGACAGGACGGTCTAGAGACCCAGTACTTC	CASSAGQDGLETQYF	NA	TRBV11-3	TRBJ2-5	15	TRBD1
TGTGCCAGCTCACCAGGCCCTTCCAGAGGCACCGGGGAGCTGTTTTTT	CASSPGPSRGTGELFF	NA	TRBV18	TRBJ2-2	16	NA
TGTGCCATCAGTGAAAAGACAGGGAACACTGAAGCTTTCTTT	CAISEKTGNTEAFF	NA	TRBV10-3	TRBJ1-1	14	NA
TGTGCCAGTAGTTCCCCAAGCGGCAGTTTTGATGAGCAGTTCTTC	CASSSPSGSFDEQFF	NA	TRBV19	TRBJ2-1	15	NA
TGTGCCAGCAGTTTAGTGTTGCGGGGTACAGATACGCAGTATTTT	CASSLVLRGTDTQYF	few	TRBV28	TRBJ2-3	15	NA
TGTGCCAGCAGCCAAGTCGGGACAGGGCCGATCTCTGGGGCCAACGTCCTGACTTTC	CASSQVGTGPISGANVLTF	once	TRBV14	TRBJ2-6	19	TRBD1
TGCGCCAGCAGCTTGGATGGGGACACCTATCAGCCCCAGCATTTT	CASSLDGDTYQPQHF	NA	TRBV5-1	TRBJ1-5	15	NA
TGTGCCAGTAGTCTCACGGGGACAGGGAACGAGCAGTACTTC	CASSLTGTGNEQYF	NA	TRBV19	TRBJ2-7	14	TRBD1
TGTGCCAGCAGTCGGGACAGGGGGCGGTTAGATGAGCAGTTCTTC	CASSRDRGRLDEQFF	NA	TRBV14	TRBJ2-1	15	TRBD1
TGTGCCAGCAGGGGGAGCGGGGGGTCTTCAGATACGCAGTATTTT	CASRGSGGSSDTQYF	NA	TRBV2	TRBJ2-3	15	TRBD2
TGTGCCAGTAGTCCGGGACAGGTCCTCGGCTACACCTTC	CASSPGQVLGYTF	NA	TRBV19	TRBJ1-2	13	TRBD1
TGTGCCAGCAGCTTGGACGGGGACAGGCTTAACTATGGCTACACCTTC	CASSLDGDRLNYGYTF	NA	TRBV7-3	TRBJ1-2	16	TRBD1
TGTGCCACCAGTGACGCCGGGACAGGGGCTTGGGGCTACACCTTC	CATSDAGTGAWGYTF	once	TRBV24-1	TRBJ1-2	15	TRBD1
TGTGCCATCAGTGTATTCCCCGGGGAGCTGTTTTTT	CAISVFPGELFF	NA	TRBV10-3	TRBJ2-2	12	NA
TGTGCCAGTAGTACGACAGGGAACGAGCAGTACTTC	CASSTTGNEQYF	NA	TRBV19	TRBJ2-7	12	TRBD1
TGTGCCAGCAGCCCAGGGACTTCAGCCGGAAACACCATATATTTT	CASSPGTSAGNTIYF	NA	TRBV5-8	TRBJ1-3	15	NA
TGTGCTAGCAGCCCCCAGGCAGGAGGGCGGACTGAAGCTTTCTTT	CASSPQAGGRTEAFF	NA	TRBV7-7	TRBJ1-1	15	NA
TGTGCCAGCAGAGAGGACAGAACTGGAAACACCATATATTTT	CASREDRTGNTIYF	once	TRBV2	TRBJ1-3	14	NA
TGTGCCAGCAGCCAACCCGGGACAGTTGGAATCACAGATACGCAGTATTTT	CASSQPGTVGITDTQYF	NA	TRBV4-2	TRBJ2-3	17	TRBD1
TGCAGTGCCTTCCTGAGAGAGCAGTTCTTC	CSAFLREQFF	once	TRBV20-1	TRBJ2-1	10	NA
TGTGCCAGCAGCAGCACAGGGTTTAACTATGGCTACACCTTC	CASSSTGFNYGYTF	NA	TRBV7-9	TRBJ1-2	14	NA
TGTGCCAGCAGCCAAGATGATACGGGGAGGGAGACCCAGTACTTC	CASSQDDTGRETQYF	NA	TRBV4-2	TRBJ2-5	15	NA
TGTGCCAGCAGCATCCCTAGCGGGGGGGCCATTGAGACCCAGTACTTC	CASSIPSGGAIETQYF	NA	TRBV5-4	TRBJ2-5	16	TRBD2
TGCGCCAGCAGCTTCGGATCGACAGGGAGTAATGAAAAACTGTTTTTT	CASSFGSTGSNEKLFF	NA	TRBV5-1	TRBJ1-4	16	TRBD1
TGCGCCAGCAGCTCCGGACTAGCGGGTAGCTCCTACAATGAGCAGTTCTTC	CASSSGLAGSSYNEQFF	NA	TRBV5-1	TRBJ2-1	17	TRBD2
TGCGCCAGCAGCCAAGAATGGGGACTAGCGGAGCACCAAGAGACCCAGTACTTC	CASSQEWGLAEHQETQYF	NA	TRBV4-3	TRBJ2-5	18	TRBD2
TGTGCCAGCAGCTTAGAGGCAGGGAACTCTGGAAACACCATATATTTT	CASSLEAGNSGNTIYF	NA	TRBV7-2	TRBJ1-3	16	NA
TGTGCCAGCAGAGAGGGACAGAACACTGAAGCTTTCTTT	CASREGQNTEAFF	NA	TRBV12-3/TRBV12-4	TRBJ1-1	13	NA
TGTGCCAGCAGACTAGCGGCCGGGGAGCTGTTTTTT	CASRLAAGELFF	NA	TRBV6-5	TRBJ2-2	12	TRBD2
TGTGCCAGCAGCAGGGCAGGGACAGGGGTCTACGAGCAGTACTTC	CASSRAGTGVYEQYF	once	TRBV5-5	TRBJ2-7	15	TRBD1
TGTGCCAGCAGCTTAGGACTAGCGGGGGGTGGGGATGAGCAGTTCTTC	CASSLGLAGGGDEQFF	NA	TRBV7-7	TRBJ2-1	16	TRBD2
TGTGCCAGCAGCTCAGGCAGGGGGCACGCGTATAATTCACCCCTCCACTTT	CASSSGRGHAYNSPLHF	NA	TRBV7-2	TRBJ1-6	17	TRBD1
TGTGCCAGCTCACTCGGACTATTGTACCAAGAGACCCAGTACTTC	CASSLGLLYQETQYF	NA	TRBV18	TRBJ2-5	15	NA
TGTGCCTGGAGTGGGACATACGACAATCAGCCCCAGCATTTT	CAWSGTYDNQPQHF	NA	TRBV30	TRBJ1-5	14	NA
TGTGCCAGCAGTTCCGCCTCTGGGGGCAGTAAGCAGTACTTC	CASSSASGGSKQYF	NA	TRBV6-5	TRBJ2-7	14	NA
TGTGCCAGCGCGCCGGGACAAGGGGAAAAACTGTTTTTT	CASAPGQGEKLFF	NA	TRBV4-2	TRBJ1-4	13	NA
TGCAGTGCTAGTGACAGGGTGACCTACGAGCAGTACTTC	CSASDRVTYEQYF	NA	TRBV20-1	TRBJ2-7	13	TRBD1
TGTGCTAGTGGTTTGCCAAACTCTGGGGCCAACGTCCTGACTTTC	CASGLPNSGANVLTF	NA	TRBV12-5	TRBJ2-6	15	NA
TGTGCCAGCAGCCAAGTTAGGGGATCCGGCTACACCTTC	CASSQVRGSGYTF	few	TRBV14	TRBJ1-2	13	NA
TGTGCCTGGAGTATACAGGGGGAAACTGAAGCTTTCTTT	CAWSIQGETEAFF	NA	TRBV30	TRBJ1-1	13	TRBD1
TGTGCCAGCAGTGAAGTGGATGAGGTGGGGGCTCGCTGGAGCTTACTGAACACCGGGGAGCTGTTTTTT	CASSEVDEVGARWSLLNTGELFF	once	TRBV2	TRBJ2-2	23	NA